This is a list of T cell receptor beta chains from one sample in a study of tumor and adjacent non-tumor tissue in lung cancer. TCRdb analysed the multiplex PCR reads with MiXCR anew, one entry per CDR3 protein. The sample consists of fewer than 85,000 distinct CDR3 sequences, over 70% of them appearing once. The sequencing sample was made of lung tumor tissue. The receptor set was obtained from a woman between 45 and 60 years old with non-small cell lung cancer. Both conserved end residues are part of each CDR3. D genes are given only for firm matches. The listing skips clone size in some rows; elsewhere it reads once, few, many or a size class.

clone size	V gene	J gene	D gene	CDR3 protein	CDR3 DNA
many	TRBV7-2	TRBJ1-2	NA	CASSLVRGQYGYTF	TGTGCCAGCAGCTTAGTTCGGGGACAATATGGCTACACCTTC
few	TRBV7-9	TRBJ2-4	NA	CASSLRGDGNIQYF	TGTGCCAGCAGCTTAAGGGGGGACGGAAACATTCAGTACTTC
NA	TRBV5-6	TRBJ2-7	TRBD2	CAGSLAGLAYEQYF	TGTGCCGGCAGCTTGGCGGGACTAGCATACGAGCAGTACTTC
NA	TRBV28	TRBJ2-7	TRBD1	CVSQETGAYGQYF	TGTGTCAGCCAGGAAACAGGGGCTTACGGGCAGTACTTC
NA	TRBV10-3	TRBJ2-3	NA	CTISAASRGADTQYF	TGTACCATCAGCGCGGCCTCCCGGGGAGCAGATACGCAGTATTTT
NA	TRBV11-1	TRBJ2-1	TRBD2	CASSPGLVRGLQFF	TGTGCCAGCAGCCCAGGACTAGTGAGAGGGTTGCAGTTCTTC
NA	TRBV11-1	TRBJ2-1	TRBD2	CASSSGLAGVLQFF	TGTGCCAGCAGCTCGGGACTAGCAGGAGTGTTGCAGTTCTTC
NA	TRBV11-2	TRBJ2-3	NA	CASSLDMGDAQYF	TGTGCCAGTAGCTTAGACATGGGAGATGCGCAGTATTTT
NA	TRBV10-2	TRBJ2-1	TRBD2	CASSEFRFISTSGSSYNEHFF	TGCGCCAGCAGTGAGTTTAGATTCATTTCGACTAGCGGGAGTTCCTACAATGAGCACTTCTTC
NA	TRBV11-3	TRBJ2-1	TRBD2	CASILAGGFYNEQLF	TGTGCCAGCATCTTAGCGGGCGGCTTCTACAATGAGCAGCTCTTC
NA	TRBV28	TRBJ1-2	NA	CASSFNRGGGYTF	TGTGCCAGCAGCTTTAATAGGGGGGGTGGTTACACCTTC
NA	TRBV6-5	TRBJ1-1	NA	CASSYGRLGIEAFF	TGTGCCAGCAGTTACGGAAGGCTTGGGATTGAAGCATTCTTT
NA	TRBV20-1	TRBJ2-7	NA	CSASLVASDSSEQYF	TGCAGTGCTTCTTTGGTCGCTAGCGACTCCTCCGAGCAGTACTTC
NA	TRBV29-1	TRBJ2-7	NA	CSITDTYVQYF	TGCAGCATAACGGACACCTACGTGCAGTACTTC
NA	TRBV29-1	TRBJ2-1	NA	CSAEDGVAGSDEQFF	TGCAGTGCCGAGGATGGAGTAGCAGGTTCCGATGAGCAGTTCTTC
many	TRBV20-1	TRBJ2-7	NA	CSAREGPGRNEQYF	TGCAGTGCTAGAGAGGGGCCTGGTAGAAACGAGCAGTACTTC
NA	TRBV29-1	TRBJ2-1	TRBD2	CSVEVAGGGRNEQSF	TGCAGTGTTGAAGTTGCGGGGGGGGGGCGCAATGAGCAGTCCTTC
NA	TRBV11-1	TRBJ2-7	TRBD2	CARSPGTISYEQYF	TGTGCCAGGAGCCCCGGGACTATCTCCTATGAGCAGTACTTC
NA	TRBV4-1	TRBJ2-1	NA	CASSQETVEGGEQFF	TGCGCCAGCAGCCAAGAAACTGTGGAGGGTGGAGAGCAGTTCTTC
NA	TRBV11-2	TRBJ1-5	NA	CASDFGSNQPQHF	TGTGCCAGTGACTTCGGGAGCAATCAGCCCCAGCATTTT
few	TRBV10-1	TRBJ2-2	TRBD1	CATSRDSANTGELFF	TGCGCCACTAGTCGGGACAGCGCGAACACCGGGGAGCTGTTTTTT
NA	TRBV11-2	TRBJ2-3	NA	CASSSRPTDTQYF	TGTGCCAGCAGCTCCCGGCCCACAGATACGCAGTATTTT
NA	TRBV29-1	TRBJ2-2	NA	CCVGDPGELLF	TGCTGCGTGGGGGATCCCGGGGAGCTGTTATTT
NA	TRBV11-2	TRBJ2-3	NA	CASSQVGYPLSYTQYF	TGTGCCAGCAGCCAGGTGGGTTATCCGCTTTCATATACGCAGTATTTT
NA	TRBV4-1	TRBJ2-1	NA	CASSLSPLYGSYNEQFF	TGCGCCAGCAGCCTCAGTCCATTGTACGGTTCCTACAATGAGCAGTTCTTC
NA	TRBV5-1	TRBJ1-6	NA	CVSSLSSANSPLHF	TGCGTCAGTAGCTTGTCGAGTGCGAATTCACCCCTCCACTTT
NA	TRBV6-1	TRBJ2-6	NA	CASSEGNSGASVLTF	TGTGCCAGCAGTGAAGGGAACTCTGGGGCCAGTGTCCTGACTTTC
NA	TRBV5-4	TRBJ2-6	NA	CASSGAGQAGPGANVLTF	TGTGCCAGCAGCGGTGCGGGACAAGCGGGACCTGGGGCCAACGTCCTGACTTTC
NA	TRBV5-1	TRBJ2-2	NA	CPSSMVLRTTGELFF	TGCCCCAGCAGCATGGTTCTGCGTACGACCGGGGAGCTGTTTTTT
once	TRBV10-3	TRBJ2-2	TRBD2	CAIRDAGGVTRELFF	TGTGCCATCCGTGACGCGGGAGGGGTCACCAGGGAGCTGTTTTTT
NA	TRBV11-2	TRBJ2-7	TRBD2	CASSLGGLAGVGEEYF	TGTGCCAGTAGCTTAGGAGGGCTAGCGGGAGTCGGTGAGGAGTACTTC
NA	TRBV10-1	TRBJ2-1	TRBD2	CASSEFRLARGDEQFF	TGCGCCAGCAGTGAGTTCCGACTAGCGAGAGGTGATGAGCAGTTCTTC
NA	TRBV6-1	TRBJ2-2	TRBD2	CAGKLAANSGELFF	TGTGCCGGCAAGCTAGCGGCGAACTCCGGGGAGCTGTTTTTT
many	TRBV7-9	TRBJ2-7	NA	CASSSADGSLGGEQYF	TGTGCCAGCAGCTCGGCCGACGGGAGCCTCGGCGGCGAGCAGTACTTC
NA	TRBV6-2/TRBV6-3	TRBJ2-1	NA	CASTYTENAGEQFF	TGTGCCAGCACTTATACGGAGAACGCAGGTGAGCAGTTCTTC
NA	TRBV7-9	TRBJ2-1	TRBD2	CGSSYESGLAGTGNEQFF	TGTGGCAGCAGCTACGAATCAGGACTAGCGGGGACGGGCAATGAGCAGTTCTTC